This TCR beta chain was observed in a study of blood T cell repertoires in COVID-19 (dated by TCRdb to about 2020). Regarding the complete study: The collaborator samples originated in the United States, Italy and Spain and spanned the acute and convalescent phases of COVID-19. The prospective study material was composed of cDNA or gDNA derived from T cells, B-cell-depleted T cells, or PBMCs. Deeply sampled blood TCRbeta repertoires from subjects exposed to, actively infected with, or recovered from COVID-19 were included in the dataset. The repertoires were released in a freely available public database intended as a resource for research on the immune response to SARS-CoV-2. The samples were drawn from the first 160 participants of the ongoing ImmuneRACE study and from 1,200 or so subjects provided by 6 global collaborators. Sample metadata almost always included a de-identified subject ID, COVID-19 status, age in years and sex. Where available, HLA class I and class II types were taken from metadata supplied by the sample provider and were not determined by assay-based typing. Study-wide conclusions, independent of this receptor: The quantity of clinical and demographic metadata differed by source and by participant and was supplied without curation.

Concerning this clone itself: No antigen is known for it. No quality values exist for individual bases; no much larger clone is one base distant.

Via the germline V gene, CDR1 is SGHRS and CDR2 YFSETQ. The CDR3 goes from the cysteine to the phenylalanine over 14 residues. The CDR3 DNA has 42 bases and is translated from base 1. V lost 5 bases and J lost 6 bases; the stretch between them is 14 bases long. The collaborating institutions used their own protocols to collect whole blood in K2EDTA tubes. For TCRbeta analysis, collaborators shipped samples in one of three forms: frozen whole blood, isolated PBMCs, or DNA extracted from either of those sample types. The immunoSEQ Assay, a bias-controlled multiplex PCR, was used to amplify TCRbeta CDR3 regions from genomic DNA. The published analysis was carried out like this. Nucleated cell counts per sample were estimated from amplification of reference gene primers within the assay. Sequence reads were collapsed and filtered to measure the absolute abundance of every unique TCRbeta CDR3 rearrangement. Productive Simpson clonality was computed per sample as the square root of Simpson's diversity index over productive rearrangements. TCRdb mirrors the immuneACCESS table, restricted to in-frame sequences. Some clones are absent from its copies; in checked studies, under half trace to an unresolved V gene, and the reason for the others is unknown. V and J calls and clone size come straight from that table; D and trimming were deduced from the DNA. The table for this sample lists around 60,000 clones; 75% to 90% of them were counted only once. The ten largest clonotypes hold 15% of the sample.

This receptor was obtained from a man older than 75 with acute or convalescent COVID-19. Specimen: peripheral blood. The chain uses TRBV5-1 and TRBJ2-2; TRBD1 is possibly the D segment (5 matching bases). The CDR3 is CASRMQGWAGELFF. The bases are TGCGCCAGCAGAATGCAGGGTTGGGCCGGGGAGCTGTTTTTT.